The rows below give T cell receptor beta chains drawn from one sample of a study of T cells after yellow fever vaccination. In TCRdb, the 5' RACE reads were re-called with MiXCR into one record per CDR3 protein. The table has around 300,000 distinct CDR3 sequences, approximately 4% seen once; the top ten hold 15% to 20%. Material: PBMCs, obtained 15 days after the yellow fever booster vaccination. The receptors originated from a young man who received the YFV17D yellow fever vaccine. The CDR3 runs from the conserved cysteine through the conserved F or W. D genes are given only for firm matches. Where a row states a size, it is once, few, many or the class of an expanded clone; other rows omit it.

V: TRBV5-1; size: many; length: 18; J: TRBJ2-4; D: NA; CDR3: CASSLRGDTGAAKNIQYF; DNA: TGCGCCAGCAGCCTGAGGGGGGACACGGGGGCGGCCAAAAACATTCAGTACTTC
V: TRBV7-6; size: many; length: 12; J: TRBJ1-4; D: NA; CDR3: CASSSGREKLFF; DNA: TGTGCCAGCAGCTCGGGGAGGGAAAAACTGTTTTTT
V: TRBV7-3; size: few; length: 13; J: TRBJ2-1; D: TRBD1; CDR3: CASSLDRGNEQFF; DNA: TGTGCCAGCAGCTTAGACAGGGGGAATGAGCAGTTCTTC
V: TRBV19; size: many; length: 15; J: TRBJ2-1; D: TRBD1; CDR3: CASRPGDRDSNEQFF; DNA: TGTGCCAGTAGGCCCGGGGACAGGGATTCCAATGAGCAGTTCTTC
V: TRBV12-3/TRBV12-4; size: many; length: 12; J: TRBJ1-5; D: NA; CDR3: CASCRVSRPQHF; DNA: TGTGCCAGCTGCAGGGTATCGAGGCCCCAGCATTTT
V: TRBV5-1; size: NA; length: 14; J: TRBJ2-7; D: NA; CDR3: CASSLDSNSYEQYF; DNA: TGCGCCAGCAGCTTGGACAGTAACTCCTACGAGCAGTACTTC
V: TRBV6-5; size: NA; length: 15; J: TRBJ1-1; D: TRBD1; CDR3: CASSSLTGDSPGAFF; DNA: TGTGCCAGCAGTTCCCTGACAGGGGACTCCCCTGGGGCTTTCTTT
V: TRBV7-9; size: NA; length: 15; J: TRBJ2-1; D: TRBD2; CDR3: CASSPSGGRVDEQFF; DNA: TGTGCCAGCAGTCCCAGCGGGGGCCGGGTGGATGAGCAGTTCTTC
V: TRBV7-2; size: few; length: 14; J: TRBJ1-1; D: TRBD1; CDR3: CASRMGQGPTEAFF; DNA: TGTGCCAGCAGGATGGGACAGGGGCCCACTGAAGCTTTCTTT
V: TRBV5-1; size: many; length: 14; J: TRBJ2-3; D: NA; CDR3: CANPGAAVQDTQYF; DNA: TGCGCCAACCCTGGTGCTGCGGTTCAGGATACGCAGTATTTT
V: TRBV10-3; size: many; length: 19; J: TRBJ1-1; D: TRBD1; CDR3: CAISESMLGQGIGKTEAFF; DNA: TGTGCCATCAGTGAGTCGATGTTGGGACAGGGAATAGGAAAAACTGAAGCTTTCTTT
V: TRBV4-1; size: many; length: 15; J: TRBJ2-5; D: TRBD2; CDR3: CASSQAQTSWETQYF; DNA: TGCGCCAGCAGCCAAGCCCAGACTAGCTGGGAGACCCAGTACTTC
V: TRBV15; size: many; length: 15; J: TRBJ2-2; D: NA; CDR3: CATSKLGQNTGELFF; DNA: TGTGCCACCAGCAAATTGGGACAGAACACCGGGGAGCTGTTTTTT
V: TRBV7-8; size: few; length: 17; J: TRBJ1-1; D: TRBD1; CDR3: CASSLGGAGGFNTEAFF; DNA: TGTGCCAGCAGCTTAGGAGGGGCAGGGGGCTTTAACACTGAAGCTTTCTTT
V: TRBV11-3; size: NA; length: 16; J: TRBJ1-5; D: NA; CDR3: CASSFKRSDSNQTQHF; DNA: TGTGCCAGCAGCTTCAAGCGGTCGGATAGCAATCAGACCCAGCATTTT
V: TRBV20-1; size: few; length: 18; J: TRBJ2-6; D: NA; CDR3: CSARDPRGGSSGANVLTF; DNA: TGCAGTGCTAGAGATCCTAGAGGGGGGAGCTCTGGGGCCAACGTCCTGACTTTC
V: TRBV7-2; size: NA; length: 15; J: TRBJ2-5; D: TRBD2; CDR3: CASSPLGGRAETQYF; DNA: TGTGCCAGCAGCCCCCTCGGGGGGAGGGCAGAGACCCAGTACTTC
V: TRBV12-3/TRBV12-4; size: many; length: 11; J: TRBJ1-2; D: NA; CDR3: CASRAGYGYTF; DNA: TGTGCCAGCAGGGCCGGCTATGGCTACACCTTC
V: TRBV7-2; size: many; length: 17; J: TRBJ1-5; D: TRBD1; CDR3: CASSSLDRFLVGQPQHF; DNA: TGTGCCAGCAGCTCTTTGGACAGGTTTCTAGTAGGTCAGCCCCAGCATTTT
V: TRBV5-1; size: many; length: 13; J: TRBJ2-5; D: NA; CDR3: CASTLGEQETQYF; DNA: TGCGCCAGCACTCTAGGCGAGCAAGAGACCCAGTACTTC